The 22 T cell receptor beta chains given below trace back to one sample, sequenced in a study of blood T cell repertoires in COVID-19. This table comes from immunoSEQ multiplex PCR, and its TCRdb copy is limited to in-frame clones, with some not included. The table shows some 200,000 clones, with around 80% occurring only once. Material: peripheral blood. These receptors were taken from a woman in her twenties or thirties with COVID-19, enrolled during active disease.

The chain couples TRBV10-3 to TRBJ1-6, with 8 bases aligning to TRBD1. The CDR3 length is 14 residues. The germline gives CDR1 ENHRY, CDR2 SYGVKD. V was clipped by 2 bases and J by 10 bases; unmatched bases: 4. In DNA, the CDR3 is TGTGCCATCAGTGAGGAACAGGGGGGGTCACCCCTCCACTTT. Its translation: CAISEEQGGSPLHF.

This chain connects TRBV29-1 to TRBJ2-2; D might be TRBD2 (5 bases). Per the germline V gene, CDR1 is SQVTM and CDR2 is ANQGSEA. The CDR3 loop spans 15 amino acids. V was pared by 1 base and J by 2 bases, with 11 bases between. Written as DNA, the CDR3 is TGCAGCGTTGAAGCGAGAGGGCCTAACACCGGGGAGCTGTTTTTT. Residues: CSVEARGPNTGELFF.

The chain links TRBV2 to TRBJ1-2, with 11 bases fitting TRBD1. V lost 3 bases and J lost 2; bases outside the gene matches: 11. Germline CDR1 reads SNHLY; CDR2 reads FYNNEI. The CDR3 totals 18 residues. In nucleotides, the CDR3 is TGTGCCAGCAGTGAGAGAGGGACAGGGGGAAAACTAAACTATGGCTACACCTTC. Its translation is CASSERGTGGKLNYGYTF.

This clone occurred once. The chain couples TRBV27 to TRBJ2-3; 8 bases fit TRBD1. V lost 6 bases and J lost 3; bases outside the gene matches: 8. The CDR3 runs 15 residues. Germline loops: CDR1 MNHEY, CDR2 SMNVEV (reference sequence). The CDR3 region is CASSSQGEGTDTQYF. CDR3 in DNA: TGTGCCAGCAGCTCACAGGGGGAAGGGACAGATACGCAGTATTTT.

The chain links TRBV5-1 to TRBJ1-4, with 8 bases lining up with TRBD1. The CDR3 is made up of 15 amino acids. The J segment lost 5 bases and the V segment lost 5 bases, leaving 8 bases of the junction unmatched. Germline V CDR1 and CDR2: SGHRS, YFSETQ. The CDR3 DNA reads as TGCGCCAGCAGGAACCCAGGGGGCGGGAATGAAAAACTGTTTTTT. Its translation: CASRNPGGGNEKLFF.

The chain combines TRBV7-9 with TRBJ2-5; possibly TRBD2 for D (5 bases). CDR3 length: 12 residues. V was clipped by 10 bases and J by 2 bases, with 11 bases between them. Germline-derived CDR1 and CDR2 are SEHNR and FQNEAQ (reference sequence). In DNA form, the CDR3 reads TGTGCCATCAACGAGGGACAAGAGACCCAGTACTTC. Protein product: CAINEGQETQYF. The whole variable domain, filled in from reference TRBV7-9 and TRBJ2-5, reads DTGVSQNPRHKITKRGQNVTFRCDPISEHNRLYWYRQTLGQGPEFLTYFQNEAQLEKSRLLSDRFSAERPKGSFSTLEIQRTEQGDSAMYLCAINEGQETQYFGPGTRLLVL.

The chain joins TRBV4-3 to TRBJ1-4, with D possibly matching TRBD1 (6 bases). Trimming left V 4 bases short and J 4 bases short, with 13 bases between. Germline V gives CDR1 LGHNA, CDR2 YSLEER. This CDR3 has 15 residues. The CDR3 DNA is TGCGCCAGCAGCCTTTTCCAGGACAGTAATGAAAAACTGTTTTTT. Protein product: CASSLFQDSNEKLFF.

For the CDR3, the DNA is TGTGCCAGCAGCCAATATCTTCCCCGAAGAGATAATTCACCCCTCCACTTT. As protein: CASSQYLPRRDNSPLHF. The V gene is TRBV16, the J gene TRBJ1-6; D unresolved. This CDR3 has 17 residues. The ends were cut back, 1 base at V and 5 bases at J, with 15 bases in the middle. Looked up from germline, CDR1 is KGHSY and CDR2 is FQNENV.

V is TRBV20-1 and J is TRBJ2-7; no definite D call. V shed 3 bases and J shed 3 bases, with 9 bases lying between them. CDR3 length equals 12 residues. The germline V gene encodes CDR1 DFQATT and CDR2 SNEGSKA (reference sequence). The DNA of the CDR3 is TGCAGTGCTAGTAACAGAGACTACGAGCAGTACTTC. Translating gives CSASNRDYEQYF.

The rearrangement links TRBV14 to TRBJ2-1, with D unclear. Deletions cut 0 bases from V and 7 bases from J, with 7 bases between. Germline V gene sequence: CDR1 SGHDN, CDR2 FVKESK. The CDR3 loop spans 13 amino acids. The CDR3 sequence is CASSQDLGNEQFF. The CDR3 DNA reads TGTGCCAGCAGCCAAGATCTCGGGAATGAGCAGTTCTTC.

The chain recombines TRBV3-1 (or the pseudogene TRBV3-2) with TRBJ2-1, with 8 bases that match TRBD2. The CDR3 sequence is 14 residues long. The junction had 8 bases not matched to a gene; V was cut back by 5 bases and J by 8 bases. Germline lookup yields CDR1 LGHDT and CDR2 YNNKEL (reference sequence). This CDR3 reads CASSTRPAGDEQFF. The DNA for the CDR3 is TGTGCCAGCAGCACCCGCCCAGCGGGAGATGAGCAGTTCTTC.

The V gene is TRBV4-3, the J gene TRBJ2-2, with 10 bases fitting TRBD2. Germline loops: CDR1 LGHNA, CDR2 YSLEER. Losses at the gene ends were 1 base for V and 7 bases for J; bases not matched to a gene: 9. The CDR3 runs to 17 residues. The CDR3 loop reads CASSQVLAGAPHGELFF. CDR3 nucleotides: TGCGCCAGCAGCCAAGTCCTAGCGGGGGCCCCGCACGGGGAGCTGTTTTTT.

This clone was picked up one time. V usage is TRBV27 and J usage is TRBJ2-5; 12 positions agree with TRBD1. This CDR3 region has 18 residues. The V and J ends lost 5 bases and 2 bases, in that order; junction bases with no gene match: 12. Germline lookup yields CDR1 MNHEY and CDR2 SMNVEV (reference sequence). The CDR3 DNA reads TGTGCCAGCAGTCCCCCGGGACAGGGGGCGCCTCCACAAGAGACCCAGTACTTC. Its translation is CASSPPGQGAPPQETQYF.

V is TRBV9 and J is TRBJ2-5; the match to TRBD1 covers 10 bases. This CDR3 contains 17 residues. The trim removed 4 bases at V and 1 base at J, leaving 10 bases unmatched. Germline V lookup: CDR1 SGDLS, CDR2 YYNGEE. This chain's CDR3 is CASSSPRTGGTQETQYF. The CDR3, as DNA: TGTGCCAGCAGCTCGCCCAGGACAGGGGGGACCCAAGAGACCCAGTACTTC.

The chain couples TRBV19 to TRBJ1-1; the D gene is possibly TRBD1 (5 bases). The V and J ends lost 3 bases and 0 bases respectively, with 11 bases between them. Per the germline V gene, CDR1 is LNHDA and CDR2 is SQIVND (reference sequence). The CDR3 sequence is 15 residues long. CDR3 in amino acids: CASSMFATVNTEAFF. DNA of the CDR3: TGTGCCAGTAGTATGTTCGCGACAGTGAACACTGAAGCTTTCTTT. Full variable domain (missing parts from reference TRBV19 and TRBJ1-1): DGGITQSPKYLFRKEGQNVTLSCEQNLNHDAMYWYRQDPGQGLRLIYYSQIVNDFQKGDIAEGYSVSREKKESFPLTVTSAQKNPTAFYLCASSMFATVNTEAFFGQGTRLTVV.

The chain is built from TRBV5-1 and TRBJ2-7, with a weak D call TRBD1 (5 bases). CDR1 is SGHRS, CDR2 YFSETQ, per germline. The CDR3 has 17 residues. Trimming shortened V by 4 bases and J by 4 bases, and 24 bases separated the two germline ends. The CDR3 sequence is CASSRTAGQGTLYEQYF. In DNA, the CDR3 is TGCGCCAGCAGCCGAACGGCTGGCCAGGGAACACTATACGAGCAGTACTTC.

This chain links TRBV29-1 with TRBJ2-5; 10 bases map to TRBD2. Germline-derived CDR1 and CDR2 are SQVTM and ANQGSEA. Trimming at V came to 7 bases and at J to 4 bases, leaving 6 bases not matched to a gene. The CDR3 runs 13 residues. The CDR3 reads CSARTSGRETQYF. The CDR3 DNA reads TGCAGCGCCAGGACTAGCGGTAGAGAGACCCAGTACTTC.

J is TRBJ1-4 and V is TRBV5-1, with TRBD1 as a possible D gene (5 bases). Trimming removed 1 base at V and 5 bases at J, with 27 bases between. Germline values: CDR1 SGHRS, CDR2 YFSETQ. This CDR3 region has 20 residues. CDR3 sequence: CASSLRMTGTFPTQNEKLFF. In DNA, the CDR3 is TGCGCCAGCAGCTTGAGGATGACCGGGACTTTTCCTACCCAAAATGAAAAACTGTTTTTT.

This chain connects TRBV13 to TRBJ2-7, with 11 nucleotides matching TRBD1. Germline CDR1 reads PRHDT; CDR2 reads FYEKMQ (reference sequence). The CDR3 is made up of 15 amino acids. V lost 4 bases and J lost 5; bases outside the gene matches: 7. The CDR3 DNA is TGTGCCAGCAGCTCCTGGACAGGGGGCATCGACGAGCAGTACTTC. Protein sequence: CASSSWTGGIDEQYF.

The CDR3 spells CASSAGGYNEQFF. The CDR3 nucleotides are TGTGCCAGTAGTGCGGGGGGGTACAATGAGCAGTTCTTC. This chain links TRBV19 with TRBJ2-1; 9 bases are a match to TRBD2. Germline assignment: CDR1 LNHDA and CDR2 SQIVND (reference sequence). The CDR3 totals 13 residues. Unmatched junction bases numbered 0, after V lost 5 bases and J lost 4 bases.

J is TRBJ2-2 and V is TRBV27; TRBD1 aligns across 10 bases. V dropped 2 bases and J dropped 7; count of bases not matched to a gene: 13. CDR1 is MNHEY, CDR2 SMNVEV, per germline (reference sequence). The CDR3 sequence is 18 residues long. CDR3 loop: CASSLVFVGQGGNGELFF. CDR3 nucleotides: TGTGCCAGCAGTTTAGTCTTTGTTGGACAGGGGGGTAACGGGGAGCTGTTTTTT.

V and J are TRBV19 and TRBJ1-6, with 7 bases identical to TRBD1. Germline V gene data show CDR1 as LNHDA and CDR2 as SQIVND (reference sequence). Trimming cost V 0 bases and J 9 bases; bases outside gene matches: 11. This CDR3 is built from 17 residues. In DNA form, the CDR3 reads TGTGCCAGTAGTATAGACCTGGAGACAGGGTTCGTTTCACCCCTCCACTTT. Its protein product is CASSIDLETGFVSPLHF. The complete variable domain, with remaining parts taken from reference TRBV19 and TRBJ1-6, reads DGGITQSPKYLFRKEGQNVTLSCEQNLNHDAMYWYRQDPGQGLRLIYYSQIVNDFQKGDIAEGYSVSREKKESFPLTVTSAQKNPTAFYLCASSIDLETGFVSPLHFGNGTRLTVT.